This entry features one T cell receptor (beta chain) sequence. Repertoires were generated with immunoSEQ multiplex PCR, while TCRdb's copy carries only in-frame clones and drops some. The data contain tens of thousands of clones, roughly 95% of them singletons. CDR1 is MNHEY and CDR2 is SMNVEV in the germline V gene (reference sequence). Trimming cost V 5 bases and J 1 base, with 14 bases left between them. This CDR3 has 15 amino acids. These data come from a study of T cell changes during pregnancy in multiple sclerosis. The source of this sequence is a female donor with multiple sclerosis, enrolled in a pregnancy study. This chain uses TRBV27 with TRBJ1-1; D is ambiguous. The sequences come from CD8+ T cells from peripheral blood mononuclear cells, collected after pregnancy. The CDR3 spells CASSLIPNPNTEAFF. The DNA of the CDR3 is TGTGCCAGCAGTCTAATACCTAATCCGAACACTGAAGCTTTCTTT.